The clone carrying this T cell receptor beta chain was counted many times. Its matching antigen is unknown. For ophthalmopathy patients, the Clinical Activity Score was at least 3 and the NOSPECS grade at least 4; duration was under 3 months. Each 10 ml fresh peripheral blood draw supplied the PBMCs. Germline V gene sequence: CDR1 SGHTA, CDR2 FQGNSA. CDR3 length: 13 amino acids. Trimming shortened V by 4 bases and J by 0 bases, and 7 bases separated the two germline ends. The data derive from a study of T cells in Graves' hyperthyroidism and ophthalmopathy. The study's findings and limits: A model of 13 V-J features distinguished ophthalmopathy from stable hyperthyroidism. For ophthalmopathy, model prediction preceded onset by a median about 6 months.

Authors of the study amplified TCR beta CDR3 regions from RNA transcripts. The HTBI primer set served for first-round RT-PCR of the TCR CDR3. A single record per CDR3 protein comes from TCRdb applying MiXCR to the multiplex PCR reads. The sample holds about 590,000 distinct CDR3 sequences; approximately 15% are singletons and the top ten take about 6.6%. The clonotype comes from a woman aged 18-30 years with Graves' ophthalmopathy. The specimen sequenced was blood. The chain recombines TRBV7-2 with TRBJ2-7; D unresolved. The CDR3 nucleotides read TGTGCCAGCAGCTCTCTCAGCTCCTACGAGCAGTACTTC. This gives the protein CASSSLSSYEQYF.